A selection of T cell receptor beta chains follows, all from one sample in a study of CD8 T cells in Susac syndrome. TCRdb recomputed calls from the immunoSEQ multiplex PCR reads with MiXCR, one row per CDR3 protein. Of some 75,000 distinct CDR3 sequences in the sample, over 85% were seen once. Material for sequencing was CD8+ T cells from PBMCs. Receptors originate from a human donor with Susac syndrome. CDR3s include the opening cysteine and the closing phenylalanine or tryptophan. The order of the fields is clone size, D gene, J gene, V gene, CDR3 DNA, CDR3 protein. A D gene is named only where the DNA matches it firmly. Some rows mark clone size as missing; the rest say once, few, many or name a class of expanded clone.

>once|-|TRBJ2-2|TRBV9
TGTGCCAGCAGCCCCCACACCGGGGAGCTGTTTTTT
CASSPHTGELFF
>-|-|TRBJ1-1|TRBV7-4
TGTGCCAGCAGCTCCGGACTGCGGGGGACGATAGGGGCCACTGAAGCTTTCTTT
CASSSGLRGTIGATEAFF
>-|TRBD2|TRBJ2-2|TRBV28
TGTGCCAGCAGTTTAGTACTAGCGAGGGGGGAGCTGTTTTTT
CASSLVLARGELFF
>-|-|TRBJ1-2|TRBV7-9
TGTGCCAGCAGCTTAGACCCCGGGACACTTAATGGCTACACCTTC
CASSLDPGTLNGYTF
>few|TRBD1|TRBJ1-5|TRBV10-3
TGTGCCATCAGTGTGGGGACAGGGGGCAAGAGCAATCAGCCCCAGCATTTT
CAISVGTGGKSNQPQHF
>-|TRBD1|TRBJ1-2|TRBV28
TGTGCCAGCAGCTCTATGCGGGACAGGGGGTTTCATGGCTACACCTTC
CASSSMRDRGFHGYTF
>-|-|TRBJ1-6|TRBV6-1
TGTGCCAGCAGCCTCAGGGCCGCGGTAGTGGATTCACCCCTCCACTTT
CASSLRAAVVDSPLHF
>once|-|TRBJ2-2|TRBV24-1
TGTGCCACCAGTGATGGGGGGCATGACACCGGGGAGCTGTTTTTT
CATSDGGHDTGELFF
>-|TRBD2|TRBJ2-5|TRBV19
TGTGCCAGTAGTAATTTAGCGGGGGGGCCGGAGACCCAGTACTTC
CASSNLAGGPETQYF
>-|-|TRBJ1-5|TRBV2
TGTGCCAGCAGCCCCCTTCGGGGGAATCAGCCCCAGCATTTT
CASSPLRGNQPQHF
>-|-|TRBJ2-3|TRBV12-3/TRBV12-4
TGTGCCAGCAGTTCGGGCGCTAACACAGATACGCAGTATTTT
CASSSGANTDTQYF
>-|-|TRBJ1-5|TRBV12-3/TRBV12-4
TGTGCCAGCACCAGGGGCCTGGGAAGCAATCAGCCCCAGCATTTT
CASTRGLGSNQPQHF
>-|TRBD2|TRBJ2-7|TRBV6-2/TRBV6-3
TGTGCCAGCTTAGGGGGGACTAGCGGCTACGAGCAGTACTTC
CASLGGTSGYEQYF
>-|-|TRBJ2-5|TRBV5-5
TGTGCCAGCAGCTTGATAAGGGGGGGCAGCCTACACGAGACCCAGTACTTC
CASSLIRGGSLHETQYF
>-|TRBD2|TRBJ2-1|TRBV10-3
TGTGCCATCAGTGATTCTCAGAGCGGGAGGCACAATGAGCAGTTCTTC
CAISDSQSGRHNEQFF
>-|TRBD2|TRBJ2-3|TRBV2
TGTGCCAGCAGTCCACGTTTAGAGCGGGGGGCGGTAGATACGCAGTATTTT
CASSPRLERGAVDTQYF
>-|TRBD2|TRBJ2-6|TRBV28
TGTGCCAGCAGTTTAGCGGGGGCTGGGGCCAACGTCCTGACTTTC
CASSLAGAGANVLTF
>once|TRBD1|TRBJ2-2|TRBV24-1
TGTGCCACCAGTACGGGACAGGGGGCGCCGGGGGAGCTGTTTTTT
CATSTGQGAPGELFF
>-|-|TRBJ2-4|TRBV27
TGTGCCAGCAGTTTGGTAGGGGGGGACATTCAGTACTTC
CASSLVGGDIQYF
>-|TRBD2|TRBJ2-7|TRBV5-1
TGCGCCAGCTTTCCCTCTCCGACTAGCGGGGGGTACGAGCAGTACTTC
CASFPSPTSGGYEQYF
>-|-|TRBJ1-5|TRBV12-3/TRBV12-4
TGTGCCAGCAGTTTAGCTATTAGCGGTCAGCCCCAGCATTTT
CASSLAISGQPQHF
>-|-|TRBJ2-7|TRBV5-5
TGTGCCAGCCTGGATGTAACCTACGAGCAGTACTTC
CASLDVTYEQYF
>-|-|TRBJ1-1|TRBV12-3/TRBV12-4
TGTGCCAGCAGTTCCGTCCGGGAATTGGGCACTGAAGCTTTCTTT
CASSSVRELGTEAFF
>-|TRBD1|TRBJ1-5|TRBV20-1
TGCAGTGCTAGGGCGGGACAGGGAAGCAATCAGCCCCAGCATTTT
CSARAGQGSNQPQHF
>-|-|TRBJ1-5|TRBV28
TGTGCCAGCAGTTGGGGTGTTAGCAATCAGCCCCAGCATTTT
CASSWGVSNQPQHF
>-|-|TRBJ2-7|TRBV6-2/TRBV6-3
TGTGCCAGCAGCCCACACCAGGCATCCCCCTACGAGCAGTACTTC
CASSPHQASPYEQYF
>-|TRBD2|TRBJ2-3|TRBV6-5
TGTGCCAGCAGTTCTCCTGGGAGGGAAGATACGCAGTATTTT
CASSSPGREDTQYF
>-|-|TRBJ2-1|TRBV13
TGTGCCAGCAGGCTCCTGAGTGAGCAGTTCTTC
CASRLLSEQFF
>-|-|TRBJ1-1|TRBV11-2
TGTGCCAGCAGCCAGGGGAAGAACACTGAAGCTTTCTTT
CASSQGKNTEAFF
>-|-|TRBJ2-7|TRBV30
TGTGCCTGGGGGATTCTCTCCTACGAGCAGTACTTC
CAWGILSYEQYF
>-|-|TRBJ2-3|TRBV4-3
TGCGCCAGCAGCCAAGAATTATTGGGAGATACGCAGTATTTT
CASSQELLGDTQYF
>few|-|TRBJ2-1|TRBV7-9
TGTGCCAGCAGCTTGAGGGGAGTTGAGACTAGGTTGCAGTTCTTC
CASSLRGVETRLQFF
>-|-|TRBJ2-7|TRBV7-9
TGTGCCAGCAGCCCCCAAGAGGGTTCCTACGAGCAGTACTTC
CASSPQEGSYEQYF
>-|TRBD2|TRBJ2-7|TRBV20-1
TGCAGTGCTAGAGAAGGGACTAGGGGCGAGCAGTACTTC
CSAREGTRGEQYF
>-|-|TRBJ1-2|TRBV29-1
TGCAGCGTTGAGGATAGGGTGGGCTACACCTTC
CSVEDRVGYTF
>-|TRBD2|TRBJ2-1|TRBV20-1
TGCAGTGCTAGGAGATCCCTAGCGGGAGACAACAATGAGCAGTTCTTC
CSARRSLAGDNNEQFF
>-|-|TRBJ2-5|TRBV2
TGTGCCAGCACCGACCAAGAGACCCAGTACTTC
CASTDQETQYF